These T cell receptor beta chains were read from a single sample in a study of T cells in Graves' hyperthyroidism and ophthalmopathy. TCRdb itself ran the multiplex PCR reads through MiXCR, one entry per CDR3 protein. Of 480,000 or so distinct CDR3 sequences detected, over 35% appear once; the ten largest clones hold about 45%. Sequences were obtained from peripheral blood or thyroid tissue (not recorded which). Receptors were obtained from an adult woman with Graves' disease, either hyperthyroidism or ophthalmopathy (not recorded which). The conserved cysteine and the conserved F or W are not part of the CDR3 here. The order of the fields is clone size, J gene, V gene, CDR3 protein. Size values are once, few and many counts, or a class for expanded clones, and some rows have none.

NA,TRBJ2-7,TRBV29-1,SGRDTISHEQY
few,TRBJ1-2,TRBV6-6,ASSYAGGNGYT
NA,TRBJ1-3,TRBV4-3,ASSQVWRDRGLPSSGNTIY
few,TRBJ1-1,TRBV2,ASTLRGNTEAF
many,TRBJ1-2,TRBV15,ATSRATGLDGYT
NA,TRBJ2-2,TRBV9,ASSVDGRVGYNELF
few,TRBJ1-5,TRBV10-3,AISTGDGQPQH
many,TRBJ1-5,TRBV19,ASSTGSNQPQH
many,TRBJ2-5,TRBV12-3/TRBV12-4,ASSTQGRGQETQY
many,TRBJ1-5,TRBV7-6,ASSLRRGQPQH
once,TRBJ1-6,TRBV25-1,ASSEPGVNYSRTGGNSPLH
NA,TRBJ2-7,TRBV29-1,SVVQAISYEQY
NA,TRBJ1-4,TRBV2,ASSEEGLGNEKLF
many,TRBJ2-5,TRBV20-1,TATGQGETQY
NA,TRBJ2-7,TRBV20-1,SASGRHRDSPYEQY
few,TRBJ2-7,TRBV30,AWLSGPTYEQY
many,TRBJ1-1,TRBV20-1,SARVAGNTEAF
NA,TRBJ2-2,TRBV25-1,ASVGQNTGELF
many,TRBJ1-5,TRBV6-1,ASSGPGADQPQH
many,TRBJ1-4,TRBV20-1,SARDGNRGNEKLF
NA,TRBJ2-7,TRBV25-1,ASSADRGAYEQY
NA,TRBJ2-7,TRBV10-2,ASSESDRYEQY
many,TRBJ2-7,TRBV7-2,ASSLVASGTYEQY
many,TRBJ2-7,TRBV15,ATSRAGGLLYEQY
many,TRBJ2-5,TRBV6-5,ASSRTGYQETQY
NA,TRBJ1-6,TRBV10-3,ASSYLGRNSPLH
many,TRBJ1-6,TRBV4-1,ASSQGTGVYNSPLH
NA,TRBJ2-5,TRBV7-8,ASRATGTRVETQY
NA,TRBJ2-5,TRBV10-3,AISLRTSNQETQY
once,TRBJ2-7,TRBV7-9,ASSYGTSGGPSVDDEQY
many,TRBJ1-1,TRBV12-3/TRBV12-4,ASKDGTNTEAF
NA,TRBJ1-4,TRBV20-1,SVRGAGEKLF
few,TRBJ2-3,TRBV2,ASSEMAGVLTDTQY
few,TRBJ2-7,TRBV25-1,ASSDWAGGVNEQY
many,TRBJ2-2,TRBV5-1,ASSQGTENTGELF
many,TRBJ2-7,TRBV4-3,ASSQGQGLAEQY
NA,TRBJ1-6,TRBV10-3,ATRPGTEISPLH
many,TRBJ2-7,TRBV19,ASSTTGREPYEQY
NA,TRBJ1-6,TRBV30,AWNGVLSYNSPLH
many,TRBJ2-7,TRBV4-2,ASSQDGAEYEQY
many,TRBJ1-1,TRBV7-3,ASSSSLNTEAF
NA,TRBJ1-1,TRBV7-9,ASSAGTGNTEAF
many,TRBJ2-7,TRBV5-1,ASNRGSAQRYEQY